Listed below are T cell receptor beta chains from one sample, sequenced in a study of CD4 T cells in relation to SARS-CoV-2 and coronaviruses. The antigens of these receptors remain unknown. Produced via immunoSEQ multiplex PCR; TCRdb's table is partial and in-frame only. The data show about 36,000 clones, approximately 80% seen once. Sequenced material: memory CD4+ T cells from PBMCs, cultured in vitro. These receptor sequences come from an adult with COVID-19. Both conserved end residues are part of each CDR3. D genes are given only for firm matches. Clone sizes are given selectively: once, few, many, or a class where the clone is expanded.

TRBJ2-2	TRBV19	NA	NA	CASRTNFGGITGELFF	TGTGCCAGCCGAACAAACTTTGGCGGGATCACCGGGGAGCTGTTTTTT
TRBJ2-2	TRBV18	few	TRBD2	CASSPGTKITGELFF	TGTGCCAGCTCACCCGGGACTAAGATCACCGGGGAGCTGTTTTTT
TRBJ2-1	TRBV23-1	NA	NA	CASRHLAAYNEQFF	TGCGCCAGCCGACACCTCGCGGCCTACAATGAGCAGTTCTTC
TRBJ2-7	TRBV3-1/TRBV3-2	NA	NA	CASSQVAARANYEQYF	TGTGCCAGCAGCCAAGTTGCAGCGAGGGCCAACTACGAGCAGTACTTC
TRBJ1-3	TRBV3-1/TRBV3-2	NA	TRBD1	CASSHTGAGNTIYF	TGTGCCAGCAGCCATACAGGGGCTGGAAACACCATATATTTT
TRBJ2-1	TRBV3-1/TRBV3-2	NA	TRBD1	CASSQEADRLQFF	TGTGCCAGCAGCCAAGAAGCGGACAGGTTGCAGTTCTTC
TRBJ2-3	TRBV7-9	NA	NA	CASSRLRDFRTDTQYF	TGTGCCAGCAGCCGATTACGAGACTTTCGCACAGATACGCAGTATTTT
TRBJ2-7	TRBV21-1	NA	NA	CARVNRGLSYEQYF	TGTGCCAGGGTTAACAGGGGGCTCTCCTACGAGCAGTACTTC
TRBJ1-3	TRBV7-9	NA	TRBD1	CASSSVQGVAGNTIYF	TGTGCCAGCAGCTCCGTACAGGGGGTGGCTGGAAACACCATATATTTT
TRBJ2-7	TRBV4-1	NA	NA	CASSQRDGTYEQYF	TGCGCCAGCAGCCAACGGGACGGGACCTACGAGCAGTACTTC
TRBJ2-7	TRBV10-3	few	NA	CAISESGGLTYEQYF	TGTGCCATCAGTGAGTCAGGCGGACTCACCTACGAGCAGTACTTC
TRBJ2-7	TRBV5-6	NA	TRBD2	CASSLGLAGEEQYF	TGTGCCAGCAGCTTGGGACTAGCGGGAGAAGAGCAGTACTTC
TRBJ2-5	TRBV19	NA	TRBD2	CASREGTSGYQETQYF	TGTGCCAGTCGCGAGGGGACTAGCGGATACCAAGAGACCCAGTACTTC
TRBJ1-5	TRBV19	NA	TRBD1	CASSGGQGNLQPQHF	TGTGCCAGTAGTGGAGGACAGGGGAATCTTCAGCCCCAGCATTTT
TRBJ2-7	TRBV2	NA	TRBD2	CASRPSGGSYEQYF	TGTGCCAGCAGACCTAGCGGGGGATCCTACGAGCAGTACTTC
TRBJ2-2	TRBV5-1	NA	TRBD2	CASSLLGDYKLYTGELFF	TGCGCCAGCAGCTTGCTGGGGGACTACAAGTTATACACCGGGGAGCTGTTTTTT
TRBJ1-3	TRBV19	NA	NA	CASSIDSADYSGNTIYF	TGTGCCAGTAGTATAGACAGCGCCGACTACTCTGGAAACACCATATATTTT
TRBJ2-5	TRBV7-9	NA	NA	CASSLGWGQKSQETQYF	TGTGCCAGCAGCCTCGGGTGGGGGCAGAAAAGCCAAGAGACCCAGTACTTC
TRBJ2-6	TRBV21-1	NA	NA	CASSICEGRFSAANVLTF	TGTGCCAGCAGCATCTGCGAGGGCCGATTCTCGGCGGCCAACGTCCTGACTTTC
TRBJ2-5	TRBV7-2	NA	NA	CASSLESLRTQYF	TGTGCCAGCAGCTTAGAATCCCTAAGGACCCAGTACTTC
TRBJ1-3	TRBV5-1	NA	NA	CASSPLSEAGRNTIYF	TGCGCCAGCAGCCCACTCAGCGAGGCTGGGCGAAACACCATATATTTT
TRBJ2-7	TRBV28	NA	NA	CASSHTPSYEQYF	TGTGCCAGTTCCCACACACCATCCTACGAGCAGTACTTC
TRBJ2-7	TRBV4-1	NA	NA	CASSQAESAYEQYF	TGCGCCAGCAGCCAAGCCGAATCAGCCTACGAGCAGTACTTC
TRBJ1-4	TRBV4-3	once	NA	CASSQVAGYNEKLFF	TGCGCCAGCAGCCAAGTCGCGGGATACAATGAAAAACTGTTTTTT
TRBJ2-1	TRBV30	NA	TRBD2	CAWSVGREFEQFF	TGTGCCTGGAGTGTCGGGCGGGAGTTTGAGCAGTTCTTC
TRBJ1-1	TRBV7-8	NA	NA	CASSLEEGPDTEAFF	TGTGCCAGCAGCTTAGAGGAGGGTCCGGACACTGAAGCTTTCTTT
TRBJ1-1	TRBV27	NA	NA	CASSLSPGGGTEAFF	TGTGCCAGCAGTTTATCTCCCGGCGGGGGCACTGAAGCTTTCTTT
TRBJ1-4	TRBV5-1	few	NA	CASSLEETFRNEKLFF	TGCGCCAGCAGCCTAGAAGAGACATTTAGGAATGAAAAACTGTTTTTT
TRBJ2-1	TRBV2	NA	TRBD2	CASPRKLAGVNEQFF	TGTGCCAGCCCAAGAAAACTAGCGGGAGTCAATGAGCAGTTCTTC